This T cell receptor beta chain was sequenced during a study of blood T cell repertoires in COVID-19. The V gene's germline CDR1 is SGHRS and CDR2 YFSETQ. V was trimmed by 0 bases and J by 5 bases, leaving 14 bases between them. The CDR3 is 15 amino acids. The authors' processing: Counts of nucleated cells, estimated from reference gene primer amplification, were obtained. Profiling relied on immunoSEQ multiplex PCR, and the TCRdb table lists in-frame clones only, not all of them. V and J calls plus clone size are reproduced from that table; the DNA served to infer D and trimming. The sample carries about 13,000 clones, 75% to 85% recorded once.

The source material was peripheral blood. V is TRBV5-1 and J is TRBJ1-1; possible D gene TRBD1, 6 bases. This receptor was obtained from a human donor in a cohort sampled during active COVID-19. In DNA form, the CDR3 reads TGCGCCAGCAGCTTGGGGGGGGGCCCTTGGACTGAAGCTTTCTTT. This gives the protein CASSLGGGPWTEAFF.